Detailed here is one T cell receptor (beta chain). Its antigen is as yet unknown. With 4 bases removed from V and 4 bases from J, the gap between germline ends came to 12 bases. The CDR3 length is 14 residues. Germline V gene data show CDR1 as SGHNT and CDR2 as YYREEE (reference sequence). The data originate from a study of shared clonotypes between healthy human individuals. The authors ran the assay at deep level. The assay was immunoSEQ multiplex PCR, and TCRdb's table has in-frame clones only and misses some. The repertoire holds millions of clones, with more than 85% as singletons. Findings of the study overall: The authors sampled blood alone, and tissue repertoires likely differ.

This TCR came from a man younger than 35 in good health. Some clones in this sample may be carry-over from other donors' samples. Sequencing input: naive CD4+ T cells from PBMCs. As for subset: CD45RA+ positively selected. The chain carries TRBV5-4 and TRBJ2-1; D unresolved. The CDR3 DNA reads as TGTGCCAGCAGCCTCGACTTGGTGTACAATGAGCAGTTCTTC. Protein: CASSLDLVYNEQFF.